Below are 29 T cell receptor beta chains sequenced from a single sample in a study of cytomegalovirus exposure and HLA in healthy donors. Vbeta (60) and Jbeta (13) primers were used in the PCR. Sequenced by immunoSEQ multiplex PCR; TCRdb stores in-frame clones only, minus some. The data contain roughly 83,000 clones, approximately 75% of them singletons. Specimen: PBMCs. The receptors shown here come from a man aged 60 to 69 in good health and CMV-seronegative.

Remarks on this clone: Its ends do not fully match the called genes, so a read error is possible. This chain links TRBV7-9 with TRBJ1-2, with 10 bases identical to TRBD1. Germline lookup yields CDR1 SEHNR and CDR2 FQNEAQ (reference sequence). CDR3 size: 15 residues. The CDR3 loop reads CSSSRTGGRDYGYTF. CDR3 DNA: TGTTCCAGCAGCCGGACAGGGGGGCGGGACTATGGCTACACCTTC.

A remark on this clone: This may be a read error: a much more frequent sequence differs by one nucleotide. This CDR3 reads CASSSPTGWDEQYF. CDR3 in DNA: TGTGCCAGCAGCTCGCCGACAGGATGGGACGAGCAGTACTTC. The genes are TRBV7-2 and TRBJ2-7, with D tentatively TRBD1 (6 bases). The CDR3 contains 14 residues. CDR1 and CDR2 (germline): SGHTA, FQGNSA. The V and J ends lost 4 bases and 5 bases respectively, with 15 bases between them.

This clone has a handful of counts. The chain has TRBV5-6 and TRBJ1-2; 11 bases fit TRBD1. The J segment lost 7 bases and the V segment lost 4 bases, leaving 6 bases of the junction unmatched. The germline gives CDR1 SGHDT, CDR2 YYEEEE. This CDR3 comprises 14 residues. CDR3 sequence reads: CASSTGTGGAGYTF. In DNA form, the CDR3 reads TGTGCCAGCAGCACCGGGACAGGGGGGGCTGGCTACACCTTC.

The gene calls are TRBV19 and TRBJ1-1; TRBD1 is a possible D gene (5 bases). V was cut by 4 bases and J by 0 bases, with 18 bases left in between. The germline V gene has CDR1 LNHDA and CDR2 SQIVND (reference sequence). CDR3 size: 17 residues. The CDR3 sequence is CASSSNVWGSMNTEAFF. The DNA for the CDR3 is TGTGCCAGTAGTAGTAATGTTTGGGGCAGTATGAACACTGAAGCTTTCTTT.

This clone was seen once. The chain links TRBV5-6 to TRBJ1-3, with 7 bases aligning to TRBD1. V lost 5 bases to trimming and J lost 0 bases; unmatched junction nucleotides: 8. The CDR3 extends over 16 amino acids. Germline CDR1 SGHDT, CDR2 YYEEEE. CDR3 nucleotide sequence: TGTGCCAGCAGTCTCGACAGGGCTTCCTCTGGAAACACCATATATTTT. Protein: CASSLDRASSGNTIYF.

The V gene is TRBV5-4, the J gene TRBJ1-5; 10 bases are shared with TRBD1. V was pared by 4 bases and J by 3 bases, with 4 bases of the junction left unmatched. Per the germline V gene, CDR1 is SGHNT and CDR2 is YYREEE (reference sequence). This CDR3 is built from 15 residues. The DNA of the CDR3 is TGTGCCAGCAGCCGGGACAGGGGCTTCAATCAGCCCCAGCATTTT. It is translated as CASSRDRGFNQPQHF.

V gene TRBV5-1 combines with J gene TRBJ2-4, with a weak D call TRBD1 (6 bases). This CDR3 is built from 17 residues. The germline V gene encodes CDR1 SGHRS and CDR2 YFSETQ. V was pared by 1 base and J by 8 bases, with 22 bases between. As DNA, the CDR3 is TGCGCCAGCAGCTTGAGCCTCCGGGACACCAAGGGGGACATTCAGTACTTC. It specifies CASSLSLRDTKGDIQYF.

The rearrangement uses TRBV7-9 and TRBJ2-7, with D maybe TRBD1 (5 bases). This CDR3 spans 14 amino acids. The V and J ends lost 1 base and 4 bases respectively, with 11 bases between them. Per germline, CDR1 SEHNR and CDR2 FQNEAQ (reference sequence). CDR3 residues: CASSLGSSGYEQYF. The CDR3 DNA follows: TGTGCCAGCAGCTTAGGCAGCTCAGGGTACGAGCAGTACTTC.

V usage is TRBV7-2 and J usage is TRBJ2-5, with 11 bases aligning to TRBD1. V trimming: 5 bases; J trimming: 3 bases; junction bases outside the gene matches: 5. The CDR3 sequence is 15 residues long. Per germline, CDR1 SGHTA and CDR2 FQGNSA. In nucleotides, the CDR3 is TGTGCCAGCAGCCCGGACAGGGGGCTAGAAGAGACCCAGTACTTC. Its protein is CASSPDRGLEETQYF.

The rearrangement links TRBV27 to TRBJ1-1; the match to TRBD1 covers 10 bases. The V gene's germline CDR1 is MNHEY and CDR2 SMNVEV (reference sequence). This CDR3 spans 14 amino acids. V lost 3 bases and J lost 9; bases outside the gene matches: 7. The CDR3: CASSFAGTGVKAFF. Here the CDR3 DNA reads TGTGCCAGCAGTTTTGCCGGGACAGGGGTGAAAGCTTTCTTT.

This clone appeared a few times. The rearrangement links TRBV6-5 to TRBJ1-1; no reliable D call. Trimming stripped 4 bases from V and 3 bases from J, with 9 bases between. Germline V CDR1 and CDR2: MNHEY, SVGAGI. This CDR3 spans 13 amino acids. CDR3: CASSWFGDTEAFF. The DNA for the CDR3 is TGTGCCAGCAGTTGGTTCGGGGACACTGAAGCTTTCTTT.

The V and J genes are TRBV11-2 and TRBJ1-2; TRBD1 matches at 9 bases. Trimming cost V 5 bases and J 1 base; bases outside gene matches: 5. CDR3 size: 15 residues. Germline CDR1 is SGHAT and CDR2 is FQNNGV. Here the CDR3 reads CASSPGQGFNYGYTF. Written as DNA, the CDR3 is TGTGCCAGCAGCCCGGGACAGGGTTTTAACTATGGCTACACCTTC. Supplemented by reference TRBV11-2 and TRBJ1-2, the full variable domain reads EAGVAQSPRYKIIEKRQSVAFWCNPISGHATLYWYQQILGQGPKLLIQFQNNGVVDDSQLPKDRFSAERLKGVDSTLKIQPAKLEDSAVYLCASSPGQGFNYGYTFGSGTRLTVV.

This clone was seen a few times. Other DNA sequences within the sample encode an identical CDR3. The gene calls are TRBV19 and TRBJ2-7; no clear D. V was shortened by 6 bases and J by 2 bases, with 14 bases between the two germline ends. Germline CDR1 is LNHDA and CDR2 is SQIVND (reference sequence). The CDR3 is made up of 14 amino acids. Here the CDR3 DNA reads TGTGCCAGTAGCAAAGAGGAGACGGCCTACGAGCAGTACTTC. Translated: CASSKEETAYEQYF.

The chain has TRBV6-5 and TRBJ1-6, with D perhaps matching TRBD1 (5 bases). The CDR3 contains 15 residues. V lost 6 bases, J lost 3 bases, and 12 bases lay in between. Germline V gives CDR1 MNHEY, CDR2 SVGAGI. The CDR3 DNA sequence: TGTGCCAGCAGGGACGATGACAGCTATAATTCACCCCTCCACTTT. Protein: CASRDDDSYNSPLHF.

The chain joins TRBV7-9 to TRBJ2-7, with TRBD2 identical over 14 bases. The junction had 6 bases not matched to a gene; V was cut back by 5 bases and J by 6 bases. Germline V CDR1 and CDR2: SEHNR, FQNEAQ (reference sequence). This CDR3 comprises 15 residues. CDR3 amino acids: CASSRGTSGGGEQYF. DNA for the CDR3: TGTGCCAGCAGCAGAGGGACTAGCGGGGGAGGCGAGCAGTACTTC.

This clone has a handful of counts. This chain links TRBV9 with TRBJ2-3, with 15 bases matching TRBD2. Germline CDR1 reads SGDLS; CDR2 reads YYNGEE. This CDR3 region has 20 residues. Trimming removed 0 bases from V and 6 bases from J; junction bases left unmatched: 14. DNA of the CDR3: TGTGCCAGCAGCGTAGACGCCGGGACTAGCGGGGGGACTATAATGGATACGCAGTATTTT. It yields the protein CASSVDAGTSGGTIMDTQYF. Based on the CDR3 plus reference TRBV9 and TRBJ2-3, the full variable domain is DSGVTQTPKHLITATGQRVTLRCSPRSGDLSVYWYQQSLDQGLQFLIQYYNGEERAKGNILERFSAQQFPDLHSELNLSSLELGDSALYFCASSVDAGTSGGTIMDTQYFGPGTRLTVL.

The rearrangement uses TRBV5-1 and TRBJ2-1, with 9 bases identical to TRBD1. V trimming: 4 bases; J trimming: 6 bases; junction bases outside the gene matches: 8. This CDR3 region has 15 residues. Germline CDR1 SGHRS, CDR2 YFSETQ. The CDR3 coding sequence is TGCGCCAGCAGCCTCCGGGACAGGGCGGGCAATGAGCAGTTCTTC. Translating it yields CASSLRDRAGNEQFF.

The gene calls are TRBV7-8 and TRBJ1-2; a weak D match, TRBD1 (6 bases). Looked up from germline, CDR1 is SGHVS and CDR2 is FQNEAQ. Trimming shortened V by 2 bases and J by 6 bases, and 22 bases separated the two germline ends. The CDR3 has 17 residues. CDR3 protein: CASSLLPGAAEGHGYTF. The CDR3 DNA reads TGTGCCAGCAGCTTATTGCCAGGGGCCGCCGAAGGTCATGGCTACACCTTC.

This chain joins TRBV18 and TRBJ1-1, with D possibly being TRBD1 (5 bases). CDR3 length: 14 amino acids. Germline V lookup: CDR1 KGHSH, CDR2 LQKENI. V dropped 6 bases and J dropped 1 base, with 12 bases sitting between them. Here the CDR3 reads CASSPPGWNTEAFF. The CDR3 DNA follows: TGTGCCAGCTCCCCCCCAGGGTGGAACACTGAAGCTTTCTTT.

This chain links TRBV4-2 with TRBJ2-7, with D hard to call. The CDR3 extends over 14 amino acids. Germline CDR1 LGHNA, CDR2 YNFKEQ. Trimming removed 4 bases at V and 0 bases at J, with 10 bases between. This chain's CDR3 is CASSPGGLSYEQYF. In DNA, the CDR3 is TGTGCCAGCAGCCCGGGTGGCCTCTCCTACGAGCAGTACTTC.

The chain combines TRBV19 with TRBJ1-1, with 8 bases matching TRBD1. Germline V gene lookup returns CDR1 LNHDA and CDR2 SQIVND (reference sequence). The CDR3 has 16 residues. V lost 7 bases and J lost 4; bases outside the gene matches: 14. The CDR3 here is CASTAQGAWRVTEAFF. DNA of the CDR3: TGTGCCAGTACCGCCCAGGGGGCCTGGAGGGTCACTGAAGCTTTCTTT.

V and J are TRBV4-1 and TRBJ2-5; 7 bases are a match to TRBD2. V trimming: 9 bases; J trimming: 5 bases; junction bases outside the gene matches: 6. Germline values: CDR1 MGHRA, CDR2 YSYEKL. The CDR3 has 12 amino acids. The CDR3 region is CASSGGVETQYF. In DNA form, the CDR3 reads TGCGCCAGTTCTGGGGGGGTCGAGACCCAGTACTTC.

This clone was detected once. The rearrangement joins TRBV11-3 to TRBJ2-3; the match to TRBD1 covers 8 bases. Germline V lookup: CDR1 SGHNT, CDR2 YENEEA. The CDR3 contains 14 residues. Trimming took 5 bases from V and 4 from J; bases not matched to a gene: 5. CDR3 DNA sequence: TGTGCCAGCAGCCAGGGGGCACGAGCAGATACGCAGTATTTT. Translating gives CASSQGARADTQYF.

The rearrangement joins TRBV7-8 to TRBJ2-3, with 7 bases matching TRBD2. V lost 1 base and J lost 2; bases outside the gene matches: 9. The germline V gene has CDR1 SGHVS and CDR2 FQNEAQ. This CDR3 is built from 17 residues. CDR3 DNA sequence: TGTGCCAGCAGCTTAGGGGTGGGAGGGACTACCACAGATACGCAGTATTTT. This sequence encodes CASSLGVGGTTTDTQYF.

This clone has only a few counts. CDR3 sequence: CASSLGNGMNTEAFF. The CDR3 DNA sequence: TGTGCCAGCAGCTTGGGGAACGGGATGAACACTGAAGCTTTCTTT. This sequence joins TRBV5-4 and TRBJ1-1; D call uncertain. The CDR3 runs to 15 residues. The V gene's germline CDR1 is SGHNT and CDR2 YYREEE (reference sequence). V gave up 0 bases and J gave up 0 bases, with 9 bases separating them.

This rearrangement joins TRBV4-2 to TRBJ2-7, with a tentative D call TRBD1 (7 bases). V was cut by 4 bases and J by 0 bases, with 16 bases left in between. Germline CDR1 reads LGHNA; CDR2 reads YNFKEQ. CDR3 length: 16 amino acids. This chain's CDR3 is CASSPFPGDSSYEQYF. The DNA for the CDR3 is TGTGCCAGCAGCCCGTTCCCGGGGGACAGCTCCTACGAGCAGTACTTC.

The chain carries TRBV14 and TRBJ2-3; tentatively, D is TRBD1 (6 bases). Germline V gene lookup returns CDR1 SGHDN and CDR2 FVKESK. This CDR3 has 13 residues. V was clipped by 5 bases and J by 6 bases, with 12 bases between them. CDR3 sequence reads: CASSGTGFDTQYF. DNA of the CDR3: TGTGCCAGCAGCGGCACAGGGTTTGATACGCAGTATTTT.

The gene calls are TRBV10-2 and TRBJ1-5; 7 bases agree with TRBD1. Germline-derived CDR1 and CDR2 are WSHSY and SAAADI. The length of the CDR3 is 19 residues. V lost 4 bases, J lost 0 bases, and 15 bases stayed unmatched. The CDR3 protein is CASSVEGYRGAGSNQPQHF. As DNA, the CDR3 is TGCGCCAGCAGTGTAGAGGGGTACAGGGGCGCGGGTAGCAATCAGCCCCAGCATTTT.

The V call is TRBV19, the J call TRBJ2-5; 7 bases match TRBD2. The V gene's germline CDR1 is LNHDA and CDR2 SQIVND (reference sequence). V was clipped by 1 base and J by 7 bases; unmatched bases: 6. The CDR3 totals 14 residues. CDR3 region: CASSIVGGAGTQYF. In DNA form, the CDR3 reads TGTGCCAGTAGTATAGTGGGAGGGGCGGGGACCCAGTACTTC.